This record covers a single T cell receptor beta chain. The sample belongs to a study of T cell responses to AZD1222 COVID-19 vaccine. Sequencing used immunoSEQ multiplex PCR; TCRdb keeps in-frame clones, though not all of them. The table includes 80,000 or so clones, approximately 90% detected once. The ends were cut back, 3 bases at V and 0 bases at J, with 22 bases in the middle. In germline, CDR1 is SGHDT, CDR2 YYEEEE. CDR3 size: 18 residues. The source is an adult in good health. The V gene is TRBV5-6, the J gene TRBJ2-7; weak D call: TRBD1 (5 bases). The sample in question was peripheral blood, obtained on day 0 of AZD1222 vaccination. The DNA of the CDR3 is TGTGCCAGCAGCTCCCGACAGAAAAACCAGTGGAGCTCCTACGAGCAGTACTTC. Amino acids: CASSSRQKNQWSSYEQYF.